A selection of T cell receptor beta chains follows, all from one sample in a study of blood T cell repertoires in COVID-19. Measured with immunoSEQ multiplex PCR; TCRdb has only the in-frame clones, and not every one. The sample has about 170,000 clones, more than 75% seen once; the top ten hold about 5%. Sequenced input: peripheral blood. These receptors came from a man aged 18-30 years with COVID-19, enrolled during active disease. Each CDR3 is given with its conserved first and last residue. Fields, in order: D gene, clone size, J gene, V gene, CDR3 length, CDR3 DNA, CDR3 protein. D genes are given only for firm matches. Rows give clone size only sometimes, using once, few, many, or a class for an expanded clone.

d_call: TRBD1
clone_size: .
j_call: TRBJ1-1
v_call: TRBV6-5
cdr3_length: 14
cdr3_nt: TGTGCCAGCATCCCGACAGGGGGCTTGTCTGAAGCTTTCTTT
cdr3_aa: CASIPTGGLSEAFF

d_call: TRBD1
clone_size: .
j_call: TRBJ1-5
v_call: TRBV9
cdr3_length: 14
cdr3_nt: TGTGCCAGCAGCGCTAGGGACAGGGTGGGGCCCCAGCATTTT
cdr3_aa: CASSARDRVGPQHF

d_call: .
clone_size: few
j_call: TRBJ2-1
v_call: TRBV12-3/TRBV12-4
cdr3_length: 13
cdr3_nt: TGTGCCAGCAGCATACCCCCTGTAGATGAGCAGTTCTTC
cdr3_aa: CASSIPPVDEQFF

d_call: TRBD1
clone_size: .
j_call: TRBJ2-7
v_call: TRBV27
cdr3_length: 15
cdr3_nt: TGTGCCAGCAGTAGGGGACAGGGGCTCTCCTACGAGCAGTACTTC
cdr3_aa: CASSRGQGLSYEQYF

d_call: .
clone_size: once
j_call: TRBJ2-1
v_call: TRBV4-3
cdr3_length: 16
cdr3_nt: TGCGCCAGCAGCCAGTTACAGGGTAGGTCCTACAATGAGCAGTTCTTC
cdr3_aa: CASSQLQGRSYNEQFF

d_call: TRBD1
clone_size: few
j_call: TRBJ1-1
v_call: TRBV28
cdr3_length: 12
cdr3_nt: TGTGCCAGCCGACAGGGGGAGAGGCAAGCTTTCTTT
cdr3_aa: CASRQGERQAFF

d_call: .
clone_size: few
j_call: TRBJ1-1
v_call: TRBV30
cdr3_length: 10
cdr3_nt: TGTGCTCAGGGGAACACTGAAGCTTTCTTT
cdr3_aa: CAQGNTEAFF

d_call: .
clone_size: .
j_call: TRBJ1-3
v_call: TRBV5-1
cdr3_length: 16
cdr3_nt: TGCGCCAGCAGCTGGTTCGGGGGGCTCTCTGGAAACACCATATATTTT
cdr3_aa: CASSWFGGLSGNTIYF

d_call: .
clone_size: .
j_call: TRBJ1-3
v_call: TRBV7-9
cdr3_length: 14
cdr3_nt: TGTGCCAGCAGCTCCGGGAGTGGGTTGGACACCATATATTTT
cdr3_aa: CASSSGSGLDTIYF

d_call: TRBD1
clone_size: .
j_call: TRBJ1-1
v_call: TRBV19
cdr3_length: 17
cdr3_nt: TGTGCCAGTAGCCCGACGGGGGACAGAAGGAAATACACTGAAGCTTTCTTT
cdr3_aa: CASSPTGDRRKYTEAFF

d_call: .
clone_size: .
j_call: TRBJ2-2
v_call: TRBV2
cdr3_length: 14
cdr3_nt: TGTGCCAGCAGTGAAGCTCCGATCGGCGGGGAGCTGTTTTTT
cdr3_aa: CASSEAPIGGELFF

d_call: TRBD1
clone_size: .
j_call: TRBJ1-5
v_call: TRBV2
cdr3_length: 15
cdr3_nt: TGTGCCAGCAGTGACCAGGGGGCCCGCAATCAGCCCCAGCATTTT
cdr3_aa: CASSDQGARNQPQHF

d_call: .
clone_size: .
j_call: TRBJ1-1
v_call: TRBV6-6
cdr3_length: 14
cdr3_nt: TGTGCCAGCAGTTACTCGATGGGGGGGACTGAAGCTTTCTTT
cdr3_aa: CASSYSMGGTEAFF

d_call: .
clone_size: .
j_call: TRBJ2-7
v_call: TRBV5-6
cdr3_length: 15
cdr3_nt: TGTGCCAGCAGACGGACAGTCCTGAGCTCCTACGAGCAGTACTTC
cdr3_aa: CASRRTVLSSYEQYF

d_call: .
clone_size: few
j_call: TRBJ1-2
v_call: TRBV7-9
cdr3_length: 15
cdr3_nt: TGTGCCAGCAGCTTAATTCGTGGTCCCAGCTATGGCTACACCTTC
cdr3_aa: CASSLIRGPSYGYTF

d_call: .
clone_size: .
j_call: TRBJ1-5
v_call: TRBV2
cdr3_length: 17
cdr3_nt: TGTGCCAGCAGCGACGCCGCCGTCGCAGGGTGGAATCAGCCCCAGCATTTT
cdr3_aa: CASSDAAVAGWNQPQHF

d_call: .
clone_size: .
j_call: TRBJ1-4
v_call: TRBV21-1
cdr3_length: 17
cdr3_nt: TGTGCCAGCAGCAAAGGTTTGGGGCCAGCAACTAATGAAAAACTGCTTTTT
cdr3_aa: CASSKGLGPATNEKLLF